This T cell receptor (beta chain) is from a study of shared clonotypes between healthy human individuals. Clones were read by immunoSEQ multiplex PCR, and TCRdb kept only the in-frame ones, dropping some. The sample records some 1.1 million clones, roughly 80% being singletons. The length of the CDR3 is 15 residues. The V gene lost 3 bases and the J gene lost 0 bases, with 12 bases spanning the gap. Germline CDR1 and CDR2: LGHNA and YSLEER. This sequence joins TRBV4-3 and TRBJ2-7; D possibly matches TRBD1 or TRBD2 (6 bases each). The TCR was taken from a man aged 18 to 29 in good health. Some clones in this sample may be carry-over from other donors' samples. Sequenced material: memory CD4+ T cells from PBMCs. Described subset: CD45RA-negative fraction. CDR3 in DNA: TGCGCCAGCAGCCATTTAGCGGACAGCTCCTACGAGCAGTACTTC. This codes for CASSHLADSSYEQYF.